The 29 T cell receptor beta chains presented below share a single source sample, sequenced in a study of circulating CD8 cells and anti-PD-1 response in melanoma. TCR libraries were prepared from approximately 15 ng of total RNA with the QIAseq Immune Repertoire TCR panel. TCRdb reprocessed the reads via MiXCR and lists one record per CDR3 protein. Among over 300 distinct CDR3 sequences listed, 9.5% to 15% were seen once. Sorting of live CD3+CD8+TCRalphabeta+ cells by PD-1 and/or TIGIT gave four subsets. Specimen: CD8+ T cells from PBMCs, collected at baseline or after one month of anti-PD-1 therapy (not recorded which). Receptors were obtained from a human donor with melanoma.

A word on this clonotype: A read error may explain this, as a much larger clone is one base away. The conserved phenylalanine or tryptophan normally closing the CDR3 is absent here, so this likely arose from a read error. The chain joins TRBV7-9 to TRBJ1-3, with D perhaps TRBD1 (6 bases). CDR1 and CDR2 (germline): SEHNR, FQNEAQ (reference sequence). The CDR3 contains 15 residues. Trimming took 3 bases from V and 4 from J, leaving 13 bases between them. CDR3 nucleotide sequence: TGTGCCAGCAGCTTCGCAGGGGCCCAGGGAAACACCATATATCTT. This encodes CASSFAGAQGNTIYL.

This clonotype appeared a few times. The chain carries TRBV27 and TRBJ2-2, with no clear D. V gave up 4 bases and J gave up 2 bases, with 11 bases separating them. CDR1 and CDR2 (germline): MNHEY, SMNVEV (reference sequence). The CDR3 is 15 residues long. CDR3 residues: CASSYSFINTGELFF. The DNA for the CDR3 is TGTGCCAGCAGTTATAGCTTTATCAACACCGGGGAGCTGTTTTTT.

This clonotype has only a few counts. A much larger clone is a single base away; this may be a read error. The V and J genes are TRBV9 and TRBJ2-3, with D uncertain. This CDR3 has 16 amino acids. Germline V CDR1 and CDR2: SGDLS, YYNGEE. V gave up 0 bases and J gave up 5 bases, with 16 bases separating them. DNA for the CDR3: TGTGCCAGCAGCGTAGACGGCCGCCTCGTCATAGATACGCAGTATTTT. As protein: CASSVDGRLVIDTQYF.

This clonotype qualifies as medium-sized. The chain joins TRBV27 to TRBJ2-3; 11 bases map to TRBD1. CDR3 length: 16 residues. In germline, CDR1 is MNHEY, CDR2 SMNVEV (reference sequence). V was clipped by 3 bases and J by 4 bases; unmatched bases: 6. This chain's CDR3 is CASSFGGTGGADTQYF. In nucleotides, the CDR3 is TGTGCCAGCAGTTTCGGGGGGACAGGGGGAGCAGATACGCAGTATTTT.

The chain combines TRBV19 with TRBJ2-1; perhaps TRBD1 as D (5 bases). CDR1 is LNHDA and CDR2 is SQIVND in the germline V gene (reference sequence). The V gene lost 10 bases and the J gene lost 5 bases, with 15 bases spanning the gap. CDR3 size: 13 residues. CDR3 amino acids: CATDNAKNNEQFF. CDR3 in DNA: TGTGCCACGGACAACGCTAAGAACAATGAGCAGTTCTTC.

The chain uses TRBV5-6 and TRBJ2-1; 7 bases are shared with TRBD2. Trimming at V came to 5 bases and at J to 13 bases, leaving 9 bases not matched to a gene. Germline assignment: CDR1 SGHDT and CDR2 YYEEEE. The CDR3 spans 12 residues. The CDR3 is CASSPGGGEQFF. The CDR3, as DNA: TGTGCCAGCAGTCCGGGCGGGGGTGAACAGTTCTTC.

The J gene is TRBJ2-7, the V gene TRBV21-1; the table's D call of TRBD2 was not tested on the DNA. TRBV21-1 is a listed pseudogene. The CDR3 length is 15 residues. The CDR3 reads CASSPPPGLSYEQYF. The CDR3 DNA sequence: TGTGCCAGCAGCCCCCCTCCGGGACTTTCCTACGAGCAGTACTTC.

In its sample, this clonotype ranks as hyperexpanded. The V and J genes are TRBV29-1 and TRBJ2-7; 10 nucleotides match TRBD1. CDR1 and CDR2 (germline): SQVTM, ANQGSEA. The CDR3 covers 13 residues. Losses at the gene ends were 2 bases for V and 7 bases for J; bases not matched to a gene: 5. CDR3 coding DNA: TGCAGCGTTGAATTGGACAGGGGGTGGGAGCAGTACTTC. Amino acids: CSVELDRGWEQYF.

This clonotype was found a few times. The V gene is TRBV27, the J gene TRBJ2-5; D uncertain. Between the trimmed V and J ends, which lost 3 bases and 1 base, there was a span of 6 bases. CDR1 is MNHEY, CDR2 SMNVEV, per germline (reference sequence). The CDR3 runs to 13 residues. The CDR3 reads CASSLRRQETQYF. CDR3 bases: TGTGCCAGCAGTTTGCGTCGCCAAGAGACCCAGTACTTC.

V is TRBV19 and J is TRBJ2-2; tentative D call: TRBD2 (5 bases). The CDR3 is 13 amino acids. CDR1 LNHDA and CDR2 SQIVND come from the germline V gene (reference sequence). The V and J ends lost 5 bases and 12 bases respectively, with 16 bases between them. CDR3 sequence: CASSLPSFRKLFF. In DNA form, the CDR3 reads TGTGCCAGTAGTTTACCTAGCTTCAGGAAGCTGTTTTTT.

A word on this clonotype: One junction end does not reproduce the germline sequence, and a read error may be involved. CDR3 DNA: TGTGCCAGTAGTATATACGACGGCTGGGCTGGGAATGAGCAGTCCTTC. This sequence encodes CASSIYDGWAGNEQSF. This chain joins TRBV19 and TRBJ2-1; the D is unclear. Looked up from germline, CDR1 is LNHDA and CDR2 is SQIVND (reference sequence). The CDR3 spans 16 residues.

This clonotype is large (0.1 to 1%) in the sample. This chain links TRBV6-5 with TRBJ2-3; perhaps TRBD1 as D (5 bases). Germline CDR1 is MNHEY and CDR2 is SVGAGI. The V gene lost 0 bases and the J gene lost 6 bases, with 16 bases spanning the gap. This CDR3 spans 16 amino acids. The CDR3 DNA is TGTGCCAGCAGTTACTCGAGGTTCAGGGCATTCGATACGCAGTATTTT. This translates into CASSYSRFRAFDTQYF.

This clonotype is classed as large (0.1 to 1%). This chain connects TRBV27 to TRBJ2-4, with D perhaps matching TRBD2 (5 bases). Germline CDR1 is MNHEY and CDR2 is SMNVEV (reference sequence). V shed 3 bases and J shed 9 bases, with 12 bases lying between them. This CDR3 is 13 amino acids long. CDR3 protein: CASSFVRAGIQYF. In nucleotides, the CDR3 is TGTGCCAGCAGTTTCGTAAGGGCGGGCATTCAGTACTTC.

This clonotype is large (0.1 to 1%) in the sample. The chain has TRBV19 and TRBJ2-1; possibly TRBD1 for D (6 bases). Germline values: CDR1 LNHDA, CDR2 SQIVND (reference sequence). CDR3 size: 15 residues. V gave up 6 bases and J gave up 4 bases, with 16 bases separating them. The CDR3, as DNA: TGTGCCAGTAGCCCAACAGGGCCCGTATACAATGAGCAGTTCTTC. Protein: CASSPTGPVYNEQFF.

This clonotype is deemed medium-sized. This rearrangement joins TRBV9 to TRBJ1-2, with 8 bases matching TRBD1. J gave up 3 bases and V 3 bases, and 10 bases lay outside the gene matches. CDR1 SGDLS and CDR2 YYNGEE come from the germline V gene. The CDR3 loop spans 16 amino acids. The CDR3 region is CASSGAGDRFDYGYTF. The CDR3 DNA follows: TGTGCCAGCAGCGGAGCCGGGGACAGGTTTGACTATGGCTACACCTTC.

In its sample, this clonotype is large (0.1 to 1%). The chain combines TRBV6-2 or TRBV6-3 with TRBJ1-1; D remains ambiguous. Trimming left V 0 bases short and J 8 bases short, with 7 bases between. Germline values: CDR1 MNHEY, CDR2 SVGEGT. This CDR3 has 12 residues. The CDR3: CASSYSIGEAFF. In DNA form, the CDR3 reads TGTGCCAGCAGTTACTCGATCGGAGAAGCTTTCTTT.

The chain employs TRBV7-2 and TRBJ2-1; a possible D gene is TRBD2 (6 bases). V lost 4 bases and J lost 2, with 12 bases in between. CDR1 is SGHTA and CDR2 is FQGNSA in the germline V gene. The CDR3 totals 15 residues. The CDR3 is CASSSGSGAYNEQFF. CDR3 nucleotide sequence: TGTGCCAGCAGCTCCGGCTCGGGGGCCTACAATGAGCAGTTCTTC.

This clonotype was observed a handful of times. V usage is TRBV4-1 and J usage is TRBJ2-1, with D possibly being TRBD1 (5 bases). V was shortened by 6 bases and J by 9 bases, with 15 bases between the two germline ends. CDR1 and CDR2 from the germline V gene are MGHRA and YSYEKL. This CDR3 comprises 13 residues. CDR3 loop: CASSQRQGSEQFF. As DNA, the CDR3 is TGCGCCAGCAGTCAACGCCAGGGAAGTGAGCAGTTCTTC.

This clonotype was seen a few times. This chain links TRBV2 with TRBJ1-2; 9 bases line up with TRBD1. Losses at the gene ends were 6 bases for V and 1 base for J; bases not matched to a gene: 6. The CDR3 length is 15 residues. In germline, CDR1 is SNHLY, CDR2 FYNNEI. The CDR3 coding sequence is TGTGCCAGCAGAGGTACAGGGGGCAATAACTATGGCTACACCTTC. This codes for CASRGTGGNNYGYTF. The full variable domain, rest sourced from reference TRBV2 and TRBJ1-2, is EPEVTQTPSHQVTQMGQEVILRCVPISNHLYFYWYRQILGQKVEFLVSFYNNEISEKSEIFDDQFSVERPDGSNFTLKIRSTKLEDSAMYFCASRGTGGNNYGYTFGSGTRLTVV.

Note on this clonotype: The junction departs from germline at one end; a sequencing error may be responsible. The rearrangement joins TRBV2 to TRBJ2-7, with 11 bases matching TRBD2. Germline CDR1 SNHLY, CDR2 FYNNEI. The CDR3 consists of 14 residues. Here the CDR3 reads CASSDSGGDNEQHF. The CDR3 DNA sequence: TGTGCCAGCAGCGATAGCGGGGGGGACAACGAGCAGCACTTC.

A note on this clonotype: Being one base from a much bigger clone, this may be a read error. The chain employs TRBV4-3 and TRBJ2-7, with D unresolved. CDR3 size: 15 residues. The germline V gene has CDR1 LGHNA and CDR2 YSLEER. The CDR3 DNA sequence: TGCGCCAGCAGCCAAGATGTAGGGATCGCCTACGGGCAGTACTTC. It codes for CASSQDVGIAYGQYF.

By share of the sample, this clonotype is medium-sized. J is TRBJ1-6 and V is TRBV19, with D perhaps matching TRBD1 (5 bases). CDR1 LNHDA and CDR2 SQIVND come from the germline V gene (reference sequence). The CDR3 spans 15 residues. With 5 bases removed from V and 7 bases from J, the gap between germline ends came to 15 bases. CDR3 sequence (DNA): TGTGCCAGTAGTCTGGGGGTAATGGGGAATTCACCCCTCCACTTT. The encoded protein is CASSLGVMGNSPLHF.

By proportion, this clonotype is medium-sized (0.01 to 0.1%). This chain links TRBV19 with TRBJ1-1, with a weak D call TRBD1 (5 bases). Germline V gene lookup returns CDR1 LNHDA and CDR2 SQIVND (reference sequence). This CDR3 is 14 amino acids long. Trimming took off 5 bases at V and 3 bases at J, with 13 bases between the two ends. DNA of the CDR3: TGTGCCAGTAGTCCCCAATCGGGGGACACTGAAGCTTTCTTT. As protein: CASSPQSGDTEAFF.

This clonotype is labeled as medium-sized. V is TRBV5-1 and J is TRBJ2-7, with 8 bases that match TRBD1. J was trimmed by 4 bases and V by 3 bases; bases with no gene match: 6. Germline-derived CDR1 and CDR2 are SGHRS and YFSETQ. The CDR3 length is 14 residues. In DNA, the CDR3 is TGCGCCAGCAGCTACGACAGGGGAGGTTACGAGCAGTACTTC. Amino acids: CASSYDRGGYEQYF.

This clonotype ranks as large. This chain joins TRBV11-2 and TRBJ2-3, with 10 bases lining up with TRBD2. Germline CDR1 and CDR2: SGHAT and FQNNGV. V lost 5 bases to trimming and J lost 0 bases; unmatched junction nucleotides: 2. This CDR3 has 15 amino acids. CDR3 residues: CASSRTSGSTDTQYF. As DNA, the CDR3 is TGTGCCAGCAGCCGGACTAGCGGTAGCACAGATACGCAGTATTTT.

By share, this clonotype ranks as large. V is TRBV27 and J is TRBJ2-7, with a weak D call TRBD1 (5 bases). This CDR3 has 14 amino acids. Germline lookup yields CDR1 MNHEY and CDR2 SMNVEV (reference sequence). The germline V and J ends were trimmed by 3 bases and 0 bases, with 9 bases remaining between them. CDR3 amino acids: CASSFGAGSYEQYF. The DNA of the CDR3 is TGTGCCAGCAGTTTTGGGGCAGGCTCCTACGAGCAGTACTTC.

This clonotype is labeled as large. The CDR3 protein is CASRTGGYNEQFF. Written as DNA, the CDR3 is TGTGCCAGCAGGACAGGGGGATACAATGAGCAGTTCTTC. This chain joins TRBV11-2 and TRBJ2-1, with 9 bases aligning to TRBD1. CDR1 is SGHAT and CDR2 is FQNNGV in the germline V gene. The CDR3 contains 13 residues. V lost 6 bases and J lost 4; bases outside the gene matches: 1.

This clonotype is judged large. The chain carries TRBV14 and TRBJ2-7; no clear D gene. V lost 4 bases to trimming and J lost 6 bases, with 10 bases between them. Germline values: CDR1 SGHDN, CDR2 FVKESK. The CDR3 runs 12 residues. The DNA of the CDR3 is TGTGCCAGCAGCCCGGCCTCTTTCGAGCAGTACTTC. Translating gives CASSPASFEQYF.

By sample fraction, this clonotype is large (0.1 to 1%). This chain connects TRBV19 to TRBJ1-1; D gene ambiguous. The CDR3 length is 12 residues. V was cut by 1 base and J by 5 bases, with 5 bases left in between. The germline gives CDR1 LNHDA, CDR2 SQIVND (reference sequence). CDR3: CASSIGRTEAFF. The CDR3 nucleotides are TGTGCCAGTAGTATAGGGAGGACTGAAGCTTTCTTT.